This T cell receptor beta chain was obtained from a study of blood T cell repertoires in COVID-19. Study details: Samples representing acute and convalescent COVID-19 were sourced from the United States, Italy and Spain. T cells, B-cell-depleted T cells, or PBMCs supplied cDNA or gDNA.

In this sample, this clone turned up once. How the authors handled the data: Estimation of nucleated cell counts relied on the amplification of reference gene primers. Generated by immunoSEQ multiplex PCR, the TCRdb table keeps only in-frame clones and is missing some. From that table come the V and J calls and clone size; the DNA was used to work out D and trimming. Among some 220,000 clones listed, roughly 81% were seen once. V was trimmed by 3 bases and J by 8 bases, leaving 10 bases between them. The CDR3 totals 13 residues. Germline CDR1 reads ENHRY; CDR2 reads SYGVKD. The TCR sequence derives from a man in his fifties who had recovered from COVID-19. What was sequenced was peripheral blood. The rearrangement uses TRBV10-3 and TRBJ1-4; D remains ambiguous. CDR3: CAISDRSSEKLFF. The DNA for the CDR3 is TGTGCCATCAGTGACCGCAGTTCCGAAAAACTGTTTTTT.